This is a list of T cell receptor beta chains from one sample in a study of T cell responses to AZD1222 COVID-19 vaccine. Only in-frame clones appear in the TCRdb table, and some are missing; sequencing was by immunoSEQ multiplex PCR. The table lists about 91,000 clones, 70% to 90% of them singletons. The sample here was peripheral blood, taken on day 0 of AZD1222 vaccination. The receptors originated from an adult in good health. Each CDR3 is given with its conserved first and last residue. The D gene is left open where the match is weak. Only some rows state a clone size, as once, few, many or a class for expanded clones.

CDR3 protein: CASSSGQGSYYGYTF
CDR3 DNA: TGTGCCAGCAGCTCGGGACAGGGGAGCTACTATGGCTACACCTTC
V gene: TRBV7-8
D gene: TRBD1
clone size: NA
J gene: TRBJ1-2

CDR3 protein: CASSLGPTYNEQFF
CDR3 DNA: TGTGCCAGCAGTCTAGGACCCACCTACAATGAGCAGTTCTTC
V gene: TRBV6-2/TRBV6-3
D gene: NA
clone size: NA
J gene: TRBJ2-1

CDR3 protein: CASSSTSVISYNEQFF
CDR3 DNA: TGTGCCAGCAGCTCAACTAGCGTCATCTCCTACAATGAGCAGTTCTTC
V gene: TRBV11-2
D gene: TRBD2
clone size: NA
J gene: TRBJ2-1

CDR3 protein: CASSPSLGDGYTF
CDR3 DNA: TGTGCCAGCAGCCCCTCTTTAGGGGATGGCTACACCTTC
V gene: TRBV11-2
D gene: NA
clone size: NA
J gene: TRBJ1-2

CDR3 protein: CAISRTSGGSQETQYF
CDR3 DNA: TGTGCCATCAGCCGGACTAGCGGGGGATCCCAAGAGACCCAGTACTTC
V gene: TRBV10-3
D gene: TRBD2
clone size: once
J gene: TRBJ2-5

CDR3 protein: CASSGLAEFNEQFF
CDR3 DNA: TGTGCCAGCAGTGGCCTAGCGGAATTTAATGAGCAGTTCTTC
V gene: TRBV6-4
D gene: TRBD2
clone size: NA
J gene: TRBJ2-1

CDR3 protein: CASSVASGGASEQFF
CDR3 DNA: TGTGCCAGCAGCGTAGCTAGCGGGGGGGCATCGGAGCAGTTCTTC
V gene: TRBV9
D gene: TRBD2
clone size: NA
J gene: TRBJ2-1

CDR3 protein: CASSLGLAKETQYF
CDR3 DNA: TGCGCCAGCAGCTTGGGACTAGCGAAAGAGACCCAGTACTTC
V gene: TRBV5-1
D gene: TRBD2
clone size: NA
J gene: TRBJ2-5

CDR3 protein: CASSRPMSRETQYF
CDR3 DNA: TGTGCCAGCAGCCGTCCGATGTCTAGAGAGACCCAGTACTTC
V gene: TRBV3-1/TRBV3-2
D gene: NA
clone size: NA
J gene: TRBJ2-5

CDR3 protein: CASTAQITGYGYTF
CDR3 DNA: TGTGCCAGCACAGCACAGATCACGGGCTATGGCTACACCTTC
V gene: TRBV7-2
D gene: NA
clone size: NA
J gene: TRBJ1-2

CDR3 protein: CASSQGGYALWEQYF
CDR3 DNA: TGTGCCAGCAGCCAAGGGGGGTACGCTCTCTGGGAGCAGTACTTC
V gene: TRBV4-2
D gene: NA
clone size: NA
J gene: TRBJ2-7

CDR3 protein: CASSISAGPYGYTF
CDR3 DNA: TGTGCCAGTAGTATATCCGCAGGGCCCTATGGCTACACCTTC
V gene: TRBV19
D gene: NA
clone size: few
J gene: TRBJ1-2

CDR3 protein: CASSHRGQGGETQYF
CDR3 DNA: TGTGCCAGCAGTCACCGGGGACAGGGCGGGGAGACCCAGTACTTC
V gene: TRBV6-4
D gene: TRBD1
clone size: NA
J gene: TRBJ2-5

CDR3 protein: CASSIDPGTPYEQYF
CDR3 DNA: TGTGCCAGTAGTATAGATCCCGGGACACCCTACGAGCAGTACTTC
V gene: TRBV19
D gene: NA
clone size: once
J gene: TRBJ2-7

CDR3 protein: CASSQTGSSGNGYTF
CDR3 DNA: TGTGCCAGCTCACAGACAGGGTCTAGCGGGAATGGCTACACCTTC
V gene: TRBV18
D gene: TRBD1
clone size: few
J gene: TRBJ1-2

CDR3 protein: CASSYVGVTDTQYF
CDR3 DNA: TGTGCCAGCAGTTATGTGGGGGTCACAGATACGCAGTATTTT
V gene: TRBV6-2/TRBV6-3
D gene: NA
clone size: few
J gene: TRBJ2-3

CDR3 protein: CASIGGRARETQYF
CDR3 DNA: TGTGCCAGCATCGGCGGGAGGGCCAGAGAGACCCAGTACTTC
V gene: TRBV28
D gene: TRBD2
clone size: NA
J gene: TRBJ2-5

CDR3 protein: CASSQGQGGTEAFF
CDR3 DNA: TGTGCCAGCAGCCAAGGACAGGGGGGCACTGAAGCTTTCTTT
V gene: TRBV3-1/TRBV3-2
D gene: TRBD1
clone size: NA
J gene: TRBJ1-1

CDR3 protein: CASSARPGQGNYGYTF
CDR3 DNA: TGTGCCAGTAGTGCTCGGCCGGGACAGGGGAACTATGGCTACACCTTC
V gene: TRBV19
D gene: TRBD1
clone size: NA
J gene: TRBJ1-2

CDR3 protein: CASNSGSPGDTQYF
CDR3 DNA: TGTGCCAGCAATAGCGGGAGCCCCGGGGATACGCAGTATTTT
V gene: TRBV28
D gene: TRBD2
clone size: NA
J gene: TRBJ2-3

CDR3 protein: CASSEVATNEKLFF
CDR3 DNA: TGCGCCAGCAGTGAGGTAGCAACTAATGAAAAACTGTTTTTT
V gene: TRBV10-2
D gene: NA
clone size: NA
J gene: TRBJ1-4

CDR3 protein: CASSRGTFQETQYF
CDR3 DNA: TGCGCCAGCAGCAGAGGTACTTTCCAAGAGACCCAGTACTTC
V gene: TRBV5-1
D gene: NA
clone size: NA
J gene: TRBJ2-5

CDR3 protein: CSVSGGDNEQFF
CDR3 DNA: TGCAGCGTTAGCGGGGGGGACAATGAGCAGTTCTTC
V gene: TRBV29-1
D gene: TRBD2
clone size: NA
J gene: TRBJ2-1

CDR3 protein: CASSGTTGRNTEAFF
CDR3 DNA: TGCGCCAGCAGTGGGACGACAGGGAGGAACACTGAAGCTTTCTTT
V gene: TRBV5-1
D gene: TRBD1
clone size: NA
J gene: TRBJ1-1

CDR3 protein: CASSLDTKTQYF
CDR3 DNA: TGTGCCAGCAGTTTAGACACGAAGACCCAGTACTTC
V gene: TRBV28
D gene: NA
clone size: NA
J gene: TRBJ2-5